Listed below are T cell receptor beta chains from one sample, sequenced in a study of blood T cell repertoires in COVID-19. TCRdb's table, derived via immunoSEQ multiplex PCR, lists solely in-frame clones and lacks some. The table shows about 37,000 clones, with 75% to 90% occurring only once. Source material: peripheral blood. These receptors all come from a woman in her seventies with acute or convalescent COVID-19. Each CDR3 is given with its conserved first and last residue. The D gene is left open where the match is weak. Clone size is given for some rows only: seen once, a few or many times, or a class if the clone is expanded.

>-|-|TRBJ2-7|TRBV6-6
CASRTRQYAYEQYF
TGTGCCAGCAGAACTCGACAGTACGCCTACGAGCAGTACTTC
>few|TRBD2|TRBJ2-5|TRBV18
CASSPGTSPSTQYF
TGTGCCAGCTCACCCGGGACTAGTCCCTCCACCCAGTACTTC
>-|-|TRBJ1-5|TRBV6-5
CASSDDFSNQPQHF
TGTGCCAGCAGCGATGACTTTAGCAATCAGCCCCAGCATTTT
>-|TRBD2|TRBJ2-7|TRBV11-1
CASSYQAGGSYEQYF
TGTGCCAGCAGCTACCAAGCGGGAGGCTCCTACGAGCAGTACTTC
>-|-|TRBJ1-1|TRBV12-3/TRBV12-4
CASTPIVVVEAFF
TGTGCCAGCACCCCTATAGTCGTGGTAGAAGCTTTCTTT
>-|TRBD1|TRBJ2-7|TRBV5-6
CASSPPGGVFYEQYF
TGTGCCAGCAGCCCTCCAGGGGGCGTCTTCTACGAGCAGTACTTC
>few|-|TRBJ1-1|TRBV11-2
CASSLDGRGNTEAFF
TGTGCCAGCAGCTTAGATGGTAGGGGAAACACTGAAGCTTTCTTT
>-|-|TRBJ1-4|TRBV18
CATRTGGDEKLFF
TGTGCCACCCGGACCGGGGGGGATGAAAAACTGTTTTTT
>-|-|TRBJ2-2|TRBV2
CASSEYGELFF
TGTGCCAGCAGTGAATACGGGGAGCTGTTTTTT
>-|TRBD1|TRBJ2-1|TRBV18
CASSQFDRGQDNEQFF
TGTGCCAGCTCACAGTTCGACAGGGGGCAGGACAATGAGCAGTTCTTC
>-|-|TRBJ1-2|TRBV4-1
CASSQEYGNYGYTF
TGCGCCAGCAGCCAAGAATACGGGAACTATGGCTACACCTTC
>-|TRBD2|TRBJ2-1|TRBV29-1
CSAFLREGLAVSKEQFF
TGCAGCGCCTTCCTCCGGGAGGGACTAGCGGTTTCGAAAGAGCAGTTCTTC
>-|TRBD1|TRBJ2-2|TRBV5-1
CASSSRRDRRPVFHTGELFF
TGCGCCAGCAGCTCACGCCGGGACAGACGACCCGTATTCCACACCGGGGAGCTGTTTTTT
>-|-|TRBJ2-1|TRBV10-3
CAIAGREGDEQFF
TGTGCCATCGCCGGACGCGAAGGGGATGAGCAGTTCTTC
>-|TRBD2|TRBJ2-7|TRBV6-5
CASGGTSGGSF
TGTGCCAGCGGGGGGACTAGCGGCGGTTCTTTC
>-|TRBD1|TRBJ2-7|TRBV5-8
CASIRDRTLSYEQYF
TGTGCCAGCATCCGGGACAGGACCCTCTCCTACGAGCAGTACTTC
>-|-|TRBJ2-3|TRBV7-9
CASSPKRADTQYF
TGTGCCAGCAGCCCCAAGAGGGCAGATACGCAGTATTTT
>-|TRBD1|TRBJ1-5|TRBV6-2/TRBV6-3
CASSSDRAPGNQPQHF
TGTGCCAGCAGTTCGGACAGGGCTCCAGGCAATCAGCCCCAGCATTTT
>-|-|TRBJ1-3|TRBV2
CASSETVLSGNTIYF
TGTGCCAGCAGTGAAACAGTACTCTCTGGAAACACCATATATTTT
>-|-|TRBJ2-7|TRBV6-5
CASSYSGGEQYF
TGTGCCAGCAGTTACTCAGGGGGCGAGCAGTACTTC
>few|-|TRBJ1-1|TRBV2
CASSDGPGGTEAFF
TGTGCCAGCAGTGATGGGCCCGGAGGGACTGAAGCTTTCTTT
>-|TRBD1|TRBJ1-2|TRBV5-4
CASSPTGGLNYGYTF
TGTGCCAGCAGTCCTACAGGGGGTCTTAACTATGGCTACACCTTC
>-|TRBD1|TRBJ1-1|TRBV9
CASSGPQGITAFF
TGTGCCAGCAGCGGACCACAGGGGATTACGGCTTTCTTT
>-|-|TRBJ1-5|TRBV3-1/TRBV3-2
CASSQEHLQPQHF
TGTGCCAGCAGCCAAGAACATCTTCAGCCCCAGCATTTT
>-|-|TRBJ2-1|TRBV11-1
CASSLLSRYNEQFF
TGTGCCAGCAGCTTATTGTCGCGCTACAATGAGCAGTTCTTC
>-|TRBD1|TRBJ2-5|TRBV5-1
CASSPGTVQETQYF
TGCGCCAGCAGCCCCGGGACAGTTCAAGAGACCCAGTACTTC
>-|TRBD1|TRBJ2-1|TRBV5-1
CASRTGQGLNNEQFF
TGCGCCAGCAGAACGGGACAGGGGCTAAACAATGAGCAGTTCTTC
>few|TRBD1|TRBJ1-1|TRBV18
CASSRTGGLNTEAFF
TGTGCCAGCTCACGCACAGGGGGCCTGAACACTGAAGCTTTCTTT
>-|-|TRBJ2-2|TRBV18
CASSPGGTGELFF
TGTGCCAGCTCACCAGGAGGCACCGGGGAGCTGTTTTTT
>-|-|TRBJ2-3|TRBV5-3
CARETSNCDPDTQYF
TGTGCCAGAGAAACCTCAAACTGTGATCCAGATACGCAGTATTTT
>many|TRBD1|TRBJ2-5|TRBV2
CASSDDRGFETQYF
TGTGCCAGCAGTGATGACAGGGGGTTTGAGACCCAGTACTTC
>-|TRBD1|TRBJ1-1|TRBV28
CASSSPGQGNTEAFF
TGTGCCAGCAGTTCCCCAGGACAGGGGAACACTGAAGCTTTCTTT
>-|TRBD2|TRBJ2-5|TRBV2
CASRPGLAGAPVETQYF
TGTGCCAGCAGGCCCGGACTAGCGGGGGCCCCGGTAGAGACCCAGTACTTC
>few|TRBD1|TRBJ1-6|TRBV7-8
CASIEGASNSPLHF
TGTGCCAGCATCGAGGGGGCTTCGAATTCACCCCTCCACTTT
>few|-|TRBJ1-2|TRBV27
CASSLRRPDYGYTF
TGTGCCAGCAGTTTAAGGAGACCGGACTATGGCTACACCTTC
>-|TRBD2|TRBJ2-3|TRBV9
CASSVWAGDTDTQYF
TGTGCCAGCAGCGTATGGGCGGGAGATACAGATACGCAGTATTTT